This passage covers 17 T cell receptor beta chains from one sample sequenced in a study of T cell clonality in common variable immunodeficiency. Produced via immunoSEQ multiplex PCR; TCRdb's table is partial and in-frame only. The sample lists some 52,000 clones, none appearing once, the ten largest making up around 3.2%. Sequenced material: peripheral blood mononuclear cells. These receptor sequences come from a person aged 18-70 years in good health.

The table lists this clone with many counts. The read is 3 residues too short to cover the CDR3 end, so that end is filled in from the germline J gene. The rearrangement joins TRBV6-1 to TRBJ2-7; possibly TRBD2 for D (6 bases). Germline loops: CDR1 MNHNS, CDR2 SASEGT. This CDR3 is 14 amino acids long. Trimming took off 0 bases at V and 2 bases at J, with 8 bases between the two ends. CDR3 bases read: TGTGCCAGCAGTGAAGCGCCGGGGGCCTACGAG. Its translation is CASSEAPGAYE. The CDR3 in its entirety is CASSEAPGAYEQYF.

This clone showed up just a few times. From the germline J gene comes the end of the CDR3, since the read stops 3 residues before it. The chain links TRBV7-8 to TRBJ2-5; 10 nucleotides align to TRBD2. Trimming took 5 bases from V and 4 from J; bases not matched to a gene: 4. The germline CDR1 and CDR2 sequences are SGHVS and FQNEAQ. The CDR3 totals 14 residues. The sequenced CDR3 bases are TGTGCCAGCAGCCCCCGGACTAGCGGAGAGACC. Translating it yields CASSPRTSGET. The whole CDR3 sequence is CASSPRTSGETQYF.

At least ten counts were recorded for this clone. The read falls 3 residues short of the CDR3 end, and the missing part is taken from the germline J gene. The genes are TRBV5-1 and TRBJ2-1; D may match TRBD1 or TRBD2 (5 bases each). Looked up from germline, CDR1 is SGHRS and CDR2 is YFSETQ. This CDR3 region has 14 residues. The V gene lost 5 bases and the J gene lost 1 base, with 10 bases spanning the gap. CDR3 residues: CASSFRESYNEQFF. The sequenced part of the CDR3 DNA is TGCGCCAGCAGTTTCAGGGAGTCCTACAATGAG.

This clone was seen ten or more times. The CDR3 end lies 3 residues beyond the end of the read and is filled in from the germline J gene. Additional DNA sequences in this sample encode the identical CDR3. The J gene is TRBJ1-3, the V gene TRBV30; D gene unclear. V lost 4 bases and J lost 2, with 12 bases in between. The CDR3 length is 14 residues. CDR1 GTSNPN and CDR2 SVGIG come from the germline V gene (reference sequence). CDR3 protein: CAWIGLRAGNTIYF. The sequenced part of the CDR3 DNA is TGTGCCTGGATAGGTTTAAGGGCTGGAAACACC.

This clone appeared many times. Coverage ceases 3 residues before the CDR3 finishes, and the germline J gene fills in the end. The chain is built from TRBV7-2 and TRBJ2-4; D unclear. V lost 5 bases, J lost 3 bases, and 14 bases lay in between. CDR1 is SGHTA, CDR2 FQGNSA, per germline. This CDR3 has 15 residues. The CDR3 here is CASSPPLYVKNIQYF. Partial CDR3 DNA: TGTGCCAGCAGCCCCCCCCTGTATGTCAAAAACATT.

This clone was observed at least ten times. One end of the junction does not line up with germline, which may come from a read error. The covered CDR3 bases are TGTGCTAGCAGCCCCACAGGGGATGGAGCCGGGGAG. Its translation: CASSPTGDGAGE. The whole CDR3 is CASSPTGDGAGELFF. The V and J genes are TRBV7-7 and TRBJ2-2, with 7 bases aligning to TRBD1. The sequence runs out 3 residues before the end of the CDR3; the remainder is reconstructed from the germline J gene. The V gene's germline CDR1 is SSHAT and CDR2 FNYEAQ (reference sequence). The CDR3 contains 15 residues.

In its sample, this clone was seen many times. CDR3 sequence reads: CAIQAGDQYEQYF. The sequenced part of the CDR3 DNA is TGTGCCATACAAGCGGGAGACCAATACGAG. This chain joins TRBV5-4 and TRBJ2-7; TRBD2 agrees at 8 bases. The DNA ends 3 residues before the CDR3 does, and the rest of the CDR3 is filled in from the germline J gene. Losses at the gene ends were 9 bases for V and 4 bases for J; bases not matched to a gene: 9. Germline V lookup: CDR1 SGHNT, CDR2 YYREEE (reference sequence). This CDR3 has 13 residues.

This clone has a count of ten or more. The CDR3 is cut off 3 residues early in the read; its end comes from the germline J gene. The V gene is TRBV28, the J gene TRBJ2-7; the D gene is possibly TRBD1 (6 bases). The V gene lost 2 bases and the J gene lost 0 bases, with 11 bases spanning the gap. In germline, CDR1 is MDHEN, CDR2 SYDVKM. CDR3 size: 15 residues. CDR3 bases read: TGTGCCAGCAGTTTAGTGCAGGGGAGCTCCTACGAG. Its translation: CASSLVQGSSYE. In full, the CDR3 is CASSLVQGSSYEQYF.

This clone was seen more than once but under ten times. Read coverage stops 3 residues before the CDR3 terminus; the germline J gene supplies the remainder. The V and J genes are TRBV5-5 and TRBJ2-1, with 8 bases aligning to TRBD2. The ends lost 0 bases at V and 7 bases at J; junction bases unmatched: 6. CDR1 and CDR2 (germline): SGHKS, YYEKEE (reference sequence). CDR3 length: 15 residues. The CDR3 here is CASSLEGTSRNEQFF. The sequenced part of the CDR3 DNA is TGTGCCAGCAGCTTGGAAGGGACTAGTAGGAATGAG.

This clone was seen ten or more times. The read finishes 3 residues shy of the CDR3 end, and the germline J gene is used to complete it. The J gene is TRBJ1-1, the V gene TRBV5-1, with 12 bases that match TRBD1. The CDR3 extends over 16 amino acids. Germline V lookup: CDR1 SGHRS, CDR2 YFSETQ. V lost 4 bases to trimming and J lost 0 bases; unmatched junction nucleotides: 4. The sequenced CDR3 bases are TGCGCCAGCAGCCCAGGGACAGGGGGCTTGAACACTGAA. It specifies CASSPGTGGLNTE. The entire CDR3 is CASSPGTGGLNTEAFF.

In this sample, this clone turned up many times. The missing CDR3 end, 3 residues past where the read stops, is filled in from the germline J gene. The V call is TRBV12-3 or TRBV12-4, the J call TRBJ2-7; 8 positions agree with TRBD2. The V segment lost 5 bases and the J segment 6 bases; nucleotides outside the gene matches: 12. There are 15 residues in the CDR3. The sequenced part of the CDR3 DNA is TGTGCCAGCAGTCCGTCGGGGGGGCTCGGGCGCGAG. Its protein is CASSPSGGLGRE. The CDR3 reads in full as CASSPSGGLGREQYF.

This clone occurred many times. Read coverage stops 3 residues before the CDR3 terminus; the germline J gene supplies the remainder. The rearrangement uses TRBV7-2 and TRBJ2-3, with 7 positions matching TRBD2. V lost 8 bases and J lost 7; bases outside the gene matches: 9. The CDR3 spans 13 residues. CDR1 is SGHTA, CDR2 FQGNSA, per germline. The CDR3 loop is CASEGLNKHTQYF. The CDR3 DNA, read in part, is TGTGCCAGCGAGGGACTAAATAAACATACG.

This clone was recorded at least ten times. Read sequence stops 3 residues before the CDR3 end, and the germline J gene provides the missing end. V gene TRBV4-1 combines with J gene TRBJ2-3; D ambiguous. Germline CDR1 reads MGHRA; CDR2 reads YSYEKL. Trimming left V 0 bases short and J 4 bases short, with 8 bases between. The CDR3 has 14 residues. The CDR3 sequence is CASSQEERADTQYF. The part of the CDR3 DNA that was read is TGCGCCAGCAGCCAAGAAGAAAGGGCAGATACG.

This clone was seen many times. The CDR3 goes on 3 residues after the read ends, and that part is filled in from the germline J gene. J is TRBJ1-3 and V is TRBV30; no firm D call. CDR1 and CDR2 (germline): GTSNPN, SVGIG (reference sequence). CDR3 length equals 13 residues. CDR3 sequence: CACRHLPGNTIYF. The CDR3 bases that were read are TGTGCTTGCCGACACCTCCCTGGAAACACC. The variable domain in full, completed from reference TRBV30 and TRBJ1-3, reads SQTIHQWPATLVQPVGSPLSLECTVEGTSNPNLYWYRQAAGRGLQLLFYSVGIGQISSEVPQNLSASRPQDRQFILSSKKLLLSDSGFYLCACRHLPGNTIYFGEGSWLTVV.

This clone was seen at least ten times. The CDR3 end falls 3 residues outside the read, so it is completed with the germline J gene. This rearrangement joins TRBV18 to TRBJ2-7; 9 bases fit TRBD1. The CDR3 is 13 residues long. J lost 5 bases, V lost 3 bases, and 2 bases had no gene match. The germline gives CDR1 KGHSH, CDR2 LQKENI. The CDR3 bases that were read are TGTGCCAGCTCACCCTGGACAGGGGACGAG. As protein: CASSPWTGDE. The full CDR3 reads CASSPWTGDEQYF.

This clone was observed at least ten times. The read finishes 3 residues shy of the CDR3 end, and the germline J gene is used to complete it. The genes are TRBV11-3 and TRBJ2-2; the D gene could be TRBD1 or TRBD2 (5 bases each). This CDR3 is built from 13 residues. The V end lost 6 bases, the J end lost 6 bases, and 11 bases lay between the germline ends. The germline CDR1 and CDR2 sequences are SGHNT and YENEEA. CDR3 protein: CASRIRGAGELFF. The covered CDR3 bases are TGTGCCAGCAGAATAAGAGGGGCCGGGGAG.

This clone was observed many times. Read data end 3 residues before the CDR3 end; the end is taken from the germline J gene. V gene TRBV20-1 combines with J gene TRBJ2-1, with 8 bases aligning to TRBD1. There are 13 residues in the CDR3. Germline V gene sequence: CDR1 DFQATT, CDR2 SNEGSKA (reference sequence). V shed 6 bases, J shed 5 bases, and the junction held 6 bases outside the gene matches. CDR3 DNA, as far as it was read: TGCAGTGCCGCGGGACAGGCAAACAATGAG. Its translation is CSAAGQANNE. The whole CDR3 protein is CSAAGQANNEQFF.